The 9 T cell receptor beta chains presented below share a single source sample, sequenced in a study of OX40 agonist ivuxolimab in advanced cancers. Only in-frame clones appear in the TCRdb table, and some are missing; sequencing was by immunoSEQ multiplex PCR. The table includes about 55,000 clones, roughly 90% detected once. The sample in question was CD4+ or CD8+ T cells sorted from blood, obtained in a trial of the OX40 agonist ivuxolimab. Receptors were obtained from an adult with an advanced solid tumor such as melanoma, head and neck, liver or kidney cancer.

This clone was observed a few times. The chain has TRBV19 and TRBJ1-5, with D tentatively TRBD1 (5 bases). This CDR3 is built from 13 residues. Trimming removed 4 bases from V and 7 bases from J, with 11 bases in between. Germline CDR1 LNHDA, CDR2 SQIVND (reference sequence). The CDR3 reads CASSSQAGQPQHF. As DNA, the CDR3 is TGTGCCAGTAGTAGTCAGGCAGGGCAGCCCCAGCATTTT.

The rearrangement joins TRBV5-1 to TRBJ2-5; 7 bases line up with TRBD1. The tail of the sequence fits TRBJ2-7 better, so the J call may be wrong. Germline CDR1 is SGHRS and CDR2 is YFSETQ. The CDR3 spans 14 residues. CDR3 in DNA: TGCGCCAGCAGCATTGGACAGGCCGTCTCCGAGCAGTACTTC. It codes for CASSIGQAVSEQYF.

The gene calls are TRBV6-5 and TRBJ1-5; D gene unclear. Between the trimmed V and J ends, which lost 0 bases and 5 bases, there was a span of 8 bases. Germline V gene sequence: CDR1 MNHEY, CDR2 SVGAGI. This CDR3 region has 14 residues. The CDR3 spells CASSYSIVDQPQHF. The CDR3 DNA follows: TGTGCCAGCAGTTACTCGATTGTCGATCAGCCCCAGCATTTT.

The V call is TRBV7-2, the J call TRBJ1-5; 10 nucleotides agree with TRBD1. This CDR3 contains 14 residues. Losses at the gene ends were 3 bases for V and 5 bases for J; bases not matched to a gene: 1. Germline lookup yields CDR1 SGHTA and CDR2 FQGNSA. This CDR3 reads CASSLTGGDQPQHF. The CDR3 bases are TGTGCCAGCAGCTTGACAGGGGGCGATCAGCCCCAGCATTTT.

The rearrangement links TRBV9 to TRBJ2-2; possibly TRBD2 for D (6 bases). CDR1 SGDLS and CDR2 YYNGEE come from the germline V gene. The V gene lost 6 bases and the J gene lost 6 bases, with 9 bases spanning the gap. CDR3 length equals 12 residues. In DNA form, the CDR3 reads TGTGCCAGCACCGGGGGACCCGGGGAGCTGTTTTTT. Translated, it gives CASTGGPGELFF.

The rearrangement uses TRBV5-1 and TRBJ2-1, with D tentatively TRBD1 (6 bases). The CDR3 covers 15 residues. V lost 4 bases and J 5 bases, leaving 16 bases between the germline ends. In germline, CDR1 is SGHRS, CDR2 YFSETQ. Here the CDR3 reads CASSRETGIHNEQFF. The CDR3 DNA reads TGCGCCAGCAGCCGCGAGACAGGCATCCACAATGAGCAGTTCTTC. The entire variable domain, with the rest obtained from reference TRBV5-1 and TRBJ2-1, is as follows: KAGVTQTPRYLIKTRGQQVTLSCSPISGHRSVSWYQQTPGQGLQFLFEYFSETQRNKGNFPGRFSGRQFSNSRSEMNVSTLELGDSALYLCASSRETGIHNEQFFGPGTRLTVL.

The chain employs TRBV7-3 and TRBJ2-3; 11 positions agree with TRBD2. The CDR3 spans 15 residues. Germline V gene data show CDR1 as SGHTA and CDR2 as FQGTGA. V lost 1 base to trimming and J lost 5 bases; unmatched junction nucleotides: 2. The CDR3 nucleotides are TGTGCCAGCAGCTTAATAGCGGGAGGGGGAGATACGCAGTATTTT. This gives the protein CASSLIAGGGDTQYF.

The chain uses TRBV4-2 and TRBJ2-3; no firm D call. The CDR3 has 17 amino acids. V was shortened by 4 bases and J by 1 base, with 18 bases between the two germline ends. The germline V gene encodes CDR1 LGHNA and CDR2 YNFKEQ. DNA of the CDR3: TGTGCCAGCAGCCCCCAGTCTATAATCTCTGGCACAGATACGCAGTATTTT. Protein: CASSPQSIISGTDTQYF.

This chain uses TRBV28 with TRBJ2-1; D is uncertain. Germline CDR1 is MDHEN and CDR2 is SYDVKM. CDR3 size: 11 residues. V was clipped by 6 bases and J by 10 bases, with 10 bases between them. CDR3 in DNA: TGTGCCAGCAGGTGGTTTGGCGAGCAGTTCTTC. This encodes CASRWFGEQFF.